The sequence of this TCR beta chain was determined in a study of blood T cell repertoires in COVID-19. Study-wide context: The United States, Italy and Spain provided the acute and convalescent COVID-19 samples. T cells, B-cell-depleted T cells, or PBMCs provided the cDNA or gDNA that served as material.

Trimming shortened V by 3 bases and J by 4 bases, and 13 bases separated the two germline ends. The CDR3 spans 15 residues. CDR1 is MNHEY and CDR2 is SMNVEV in the germline V gene (reference sequence). Those who participated ranged in age from roughly 18 to 89 years and resided in roughly 26 US areas. Original methodology: Reference gene primer amplification yielded estimated nucleated cell counts. Method: immunoSEQ multiplex PCR; TCRdb's copy keeps in-frame clones and lacks some. The V and J calls and clone size are taken from that table; D and trimming were inferred from the DNA. In the table there are under 350,000 clones, approximately 90% of which are singletons.

The chain is built from TRBV27 and TRBJ1-3; D is perhaps TRBD1 (5 bases). Sequenced input: PBMCs or T cells enriched from blood (not recorded which). The clonotype comes from a man aged 25 to 45 who had recovered from COVID-19. The CDR3 coding sequence is TGTGCCAGCAGTTTGTCCGGGGGGTCCGGAAACACCATATATTTT. Its translation: CASSLSGGSGNTIYF.